Listed below are T cell receptor beta chains from one sample, sequenced in a study of human CD8 memory T cell subsets. From the 5' RACE reads, TCRdb lists one entry per CDR3 protein and no DNA. This sample contains around 10,000 distinct CDR3 sequences. Sequencing used CD8+ T cells from PBMCs. The source of these receptors is a human donor in good health. Both conserved end residues are part of each CDR3. Clone size is not always given. Where it is, it says once, few, many or a class for expanded clones.

size,V,J,CDR3
.,TRBV6-5,TRBJ1-3,CASTHLGSGNTIYF
.,TRBV28,TRBJ2-1,CASSPTLASYNEQFF
.,TRBV7-2,TRBJ1-1,CASSPPFGSNTEAFF
.,TRBV7-8,TRBJ2-7,CASSLIGYSYEQYF
.,TRBV6-5,TRBJ1-4,CASSALNEKLFF
.,TRBV20-1,TRBJ2-7,CSARDRGTYEQYF
.,TRBV20-1,TRBJ2-2,CSARDLSTGELFF
.,TRBV20-1,TRBJ2-3,CSARNRAGLSTDTQYF
.,TRBV11-2,TRBJ2-1,CASSYDLGGPYNEQFF
.,TRBV15,TRBJ2-2,CATSRENGELFF
.,TRBV5-1,TRBJ2-7,CASSPPIEQYF
.,TRBV4-1,TRBJ2-7,CASSQEGRDEQYF
.,TRBV28,TRBJ2-1,CASSPVYNEQFF
.,TRBV27,TRBJ2-7,CASSEGTGQYF
.,TRBV7-8,TRBJ2-7,CASSPYSGREYEQYF
.,TRBV19,TRBJ2-1,CASSQKGEQFF
medium-sized,TRBV29-1,TRBJ2-7,CSAGTGIYEQYF
medium-sized,TRBV9,TRBJ2-1,CASSVGGAYNEQFF
.,TRBV9,TRBJ1-4,CASSPRGEGREKLFF
.,TRBV7-9,TRBJ1-2,CASRSSSGTEEYGYTF
medium-sized,TRBV19,TRBJ1-5,CASSIGRRENQPQHF
.,TRBV30,TRBJ1-3,CAWSGHGGKVDTIYF
.,TRBV19,TRBJ2-3,CASIPTDRSEQLRGTQYF
.,TRBV2,TRBJ1-5,CASSGEGRTQPQHF
.,TRBV2,TRBJ2-5,CASSERGSQETQYF
.,TRBV7-9,TRBJ2-7,CASGSTYEQYF
.,TRBV7-9,TRBJ1-4,CASTQTDGEKLFF
medium-sized,TRBV20-1,TRBJ2-7,CSARGSLIGTAGSYEQYF
.,TRBV4-2,TRBJ1-1,CASSQGSGSEAFF
.,TRBV13,TRBJ2-2,CASSSRGGGELFF
medium-sized,TRBV20-1,TRBJ2-3,CSARTAGPDTQYF
.,TRBV29-1,TRBJ1-2,CSVRLGSYGYTF
.,TRBV27,TRBJ2-7,CASRPAGATYEQYF
.,TRBV21-1,TRBJ2-4,CASSKGRLAKNIQYF
.,TRBV10-2,TRBJ2-7,CASSDSWGPYEQYF
.,TRBV12-3/TRBV12-4,TRBJ2-1,CASSFGGYNEQFF
.,TRBV4-1,TRBJ1-3,CASSQDASLGGNTIYF
.,TRBV12-3/TRBV12-4,TRBJ1-1,CASSQTQGVTEAFF
.,TRBV7-2,TRBJ2-1,CASRLTGNEQFF
large,TRBV2,TRBJ2-1,CATSLLGNEQFF
.,TRBV28,TRBJ2-1,CASLSGRGNEQFF
medium-sized,TRBV4-3,TRBJ2-1,CASSQDWGTSAYNEQFF
.,TRBV12-3/TRBV12-4,TRBJ1-2,CASSSGDYGYTF
.,TRBV18,TRBJ2-1,CASSPAGLAGRHNEQFF